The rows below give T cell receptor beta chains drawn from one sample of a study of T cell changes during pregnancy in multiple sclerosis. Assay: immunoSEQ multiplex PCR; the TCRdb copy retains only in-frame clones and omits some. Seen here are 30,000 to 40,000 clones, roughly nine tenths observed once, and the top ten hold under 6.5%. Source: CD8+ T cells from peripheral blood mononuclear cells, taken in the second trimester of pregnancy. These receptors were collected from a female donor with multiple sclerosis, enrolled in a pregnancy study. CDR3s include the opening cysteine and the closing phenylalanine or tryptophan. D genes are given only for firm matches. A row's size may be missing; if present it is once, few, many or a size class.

CDR3nt: TGCAGCGTTGAGAAGACTTATTCAGGCTACACCTTC; CDR3aa: CSVEKTYSGYTF; d_gene: .; abundance: .; j_gene: TRBJ1-2; v_gene: TRBV29-1
CDR3nt: TGTGCCAGCAGTTCCCGGGACAGGGGTTCCGGCGGGGAGCTGTTTTTT; CDR3aa: CASSSRDRGSGGELFF; d_gene: TRBD1; abundance: .; j_gene: TRBJ2-2; v_gene: TRBV27
CDR3nt: TGTGCCAGCAGTTTTCGCGGGTACGAGCAGTACTTC; CDR3aa: CASSFRGYEQYF; d_gene: .; abundance: once; j_gene: TRBJ2-7; v_gene: TRBV27
CDR3nt: TGTGCCAGTAGTCTGGGTGGCGGCACCTACGAGCAGTACTTC; CDR3aa: CASSLGGGTYEQYF; d_gene: .; abundance: once; j_gene: TRBJ2-7; v_gene: TRBV19
CDR3nt: TGTGCCAGCAGCGACGGACTAGCGGGGGGGCTCGGATACAATGAGCAGTTCTTC; CDR3aa: CASSDGLAGGLGYNEQFF; d_gene: TRBD2; abundance: .; j_gene: TRBJ2-1; v_gene: TRBV9
CDR3nt: TGTGCCACCAGCAGAGCAAGGGAGACCAATCAGCCCCAGCATTTT; CDR3aa: CATSRARETNQPQHF; d_gene: .; abundance: once; j_gene: TRBJ1-5; v_gene: TRBV15
CDR3nt: TGTGCCACCAGCAGAACGGGACAGACAGGCAATCAGCCCCAGCATTTT; CDR3aa: CATSRTGQTGNQPQHF; d_gene: TRBD1; abundance: .; j_gene: TRBJ1-5; v_gene: TRBV15
CDR3nt: TGTGCCAGCAGCCAACACGGACTAGCGGGGGTGAACACAGATACGCAGTATTTT; CDR3aa: CASSQHGLAGVNTDTQYF; d_gene: TRBD2; abundance: .; j_gene: TRBJ2-3; v_gene: TRBV11-1
CDR3nt: TGTGCCACCAGCAGGGACAGGGGCGCAGATACGCAGTATTTT; CDR3aa: CATSRDRGADTQYF; d_gene: TRBD1; abundance: once; j_gene: TRBJ2-3; v_gene: TRBV15
CDR3nt: TGTGCCAGCAGTTTATCGGGGGGAGGCAATCAGCCCCAGCATTTT; CDR3aa: CASSLSGGGNQPQHF; d_gene: .; abundance: .; j_gene: TRBJ1-5; v_gene: TRBV27
CDR3nt: TGTGCCAGCAGTTTTTTCGGGACAGGGGACCCTGTTAACACAGATACGCAGTATTTT; CDR3aa: CASSFFGTGDPVNTDTQYF; d_gene: TRBD1; abundance: .; j_gene: TRBJ2-3; v_gene: TRBV28
CDR3nt: TGCGCCAGCAGCTTTCGCGGGGACCGCACCACAGATACGCAGTATTTT; CDR3aa: CASSFRGDRTTDTQYF; d_gene: .; abundance: .; j_gene: TRBJ2-3; v_gene: TRBV5-1
CDR3nt: TGTGCCAGCAGCGGGTTGGGGCGCGATAACACCGGGGAGCTGTTTTTT; CDR3aa: CASSGLGRDNTGELFF; d_gene: .; abundance: .; j_gene: TRBJ2-2; v_gene: TRBV11-2
CDR3nt: TGTGCCAGCAGTTTACTCTGGCCAACCCTAGCCAAAAACATTCAGTACTTC; CDR3aa: CASSLLWPTLAKNIQYF; d_gene: .; abundance: .; j_gene: TRBJ2-4; v_gene: TRBV27
CDR3nt: TGTGCCAGCAGCTTGGCTCGAAATCAGGGGGCCGGAGAGACCCAGTACTTC; CDR3aa: CASSLARNQGAGETQYF; d_gene: TRBD1; abundance: .; j_gene: TRBJ2-5; v_gene: TRBV7-9
CDR3nt: TGCGCCAGCAGCTCCGACAGGGGTCAAGGCTACACCTTC; CDR3aa: CASSSDRGQGYTF; d_gene: TRBD1; abundance: .; j_gene: TRBJ1-2; v_gene: TRBV5-1
CDR3nt: TGTGCCAGCAGCGTAACCGACGGGGGATTGAATAATTCACCCCTCCACTTT; CDR3aa: CASSVTDGGLNNSPLHF; d_gene: .; abundance: .; j_gene: TRBJ1-6; v_gene: TRBV9
CDR3nt: TGTGCCAGCAGCGTAGACTTCGGCAGGGCCGACGAGCAGTACTTC; CDR3aa: CASSVDFGRADEQYF; d_gene: .; abundance: .; j_gene: TRBJ2-7; v_gene: TRBV9
CDR3nt: TGTGCCAGCAGCTTGGGCAGGGACAATCAGCCCCAGCATTTT; CDR3aa: CASSLGRDNQPQHF; d_gene: .; abundance: .; j_gene: TRBJ1-5; v_gene: TRBV11-2
CDR3nt: TGCGCCAGCAAAAACCTTGCGGACAGGGTATTCGAGCAGTACTTC; CDR3aa: CASKNLADRVFEQYF; d_gene: TRBD1; abundance: .; j_gene: TRBJ2-7; v_gene: TRBV10-2
CDR3nt: TGTGCAAGTCGCTTCGATGTTACGAGACAGGGTTCTAACTATGGCTACACCTTC; CDR3aa: CASRFDVTRQGSNYGYTF; d_gene: .; abundance: .; j_gene: TRBJ1-2; v_gene: TRBV12-2
CDR3nt: TGTGCCAGCAGCCTCCCGGGCACAGATACGCAGTATTTT; CDR3aa: CASSLPGTDTQYF; d_gene: .; abundance: .; j_gene: TRBJ2-3; v_gene: TRBV7-3
CDR3nt: TGCGCCAGCAGCCAACTGGAGTACAGGGGGCAGGGGAACACTGAAGCTTTCTTT; CDR3aa: CASSQLEYRGQGNTEAFF; d_gene: TRBD1; abundance: .; j_gene: TRBJ1-1; v_gene: TRBV5-1
CDR3nt: TGTGCCAGCAGCTTGGGTCGGGGGGGCCGATTAGGCGGGGAGCTGTTTTTT; CDR3aa: CASSLGRGGRLGGELFF; d_gene: TRBD2; abundance: .; j_gene: TRBJ2-2; v_gene: TRBV7-3
CDR3nt: TGTGCCAGCAGCTTCTCTAGCGGTGGACCGACAGATACGCAGTATTTT; CDR3aa: CASSFSSGGPTDTQYF; d_gene: TRBD2; abundance: .; j_gene: TRBJ2-3; v_gene: TRBV11-2
CDR3nt: TGTGCCAGCAGCGTAGGCGGGGGGAGAGTAGGAACTGAAGCTTTCTTT; CDR3aa: CASSVGGGRVGTEAFF; d_gene: .; abundance: .; j_gene: TRBJ1-1; v_gene: TRBV9
CDR3nt: TGTGCCAGCAGCTTAATAAACAGGGGACCTAGCACAGATACGCAGTATTTT; CDR3aa: CASSLINRGPSTDTQYF; d_gene: TRBD1; abundance: .; j_gene: TRBJ2-3; v_gene: TRBV5-8
CDR3nt: TGTGCCCCCGCCAGGAAAGCTTTCTTT; CDR3aa: CAPARKAFF; d_gene: .; abundance: .; j_gene: TRBJ1-1; v_gene: TRBV6-5
CDR3nt: TGTGCCAGCAGTTTACTCCCGCGATCGGGCACTGAAGCTTTCTTT; CDR3aa: CASSLLPRSGTEAFF; d_gene: .; abundance: once; j_gene: TRBJ1-1; v_gene: TRBV27
CDR3nt: TGTGCCAGCAGTGAATTCGGGACTAGTGAATACAATGAGCAGTTCTTC; CDR3aa: CASSEFGTSEYNEQFF; d_gene: TRBD2; abundance: .; j_gene: TRBJ2-1; v_gene: TRBV25-1
CDR3nt: TGTGCCAGCAGCTCAGGATCTTATAGTGACGATACGCAGTATTTT; CDR3aa: CASSSGSYSDDTQYF; d_gene: .; abundance: .; j_gene: TRBJ2-3; v_gene: TRBV7-2
CDR3nt: TGTGCCAGTACCCCCCAGGGGAATCAGCCCCAGCATTTT; CDR3aa: CASTPQGNQPQHF; d_gene: .; abundance: .; j_gene: TRBJ1-5; v_gene: TRBV19
CDR3nt: TGTGCCAGCAGCTTTGGCTTCGGCACAGATACGCAGTATTTT; CDR3aa: CASSFGFGTDTQYF; d_gene: .; abundance: .; j_gene: TRBJ2-3; v_gene: TRBV5-4
CDR3nt: TGTGCCAGCAGCTCAGGACAGGGGTTGGTGAGCAATCAGCCCCAGCATTTT; CDR3aa: CASSSGQGLVSNQPQHF; d_gene: TRBD1; abundance: .; j_gene: TRBJ1-5; v_gene: TRBV7-9
CDR3nt: TGTGCCAGCAGTTTAGGCCCTAGCGGGATGGTGGAGCAGTTCTTC; CDR3aa: CASSLGPSGMVEQFF; d_gene: TRBD2; abundance: .; j_gene: TRBJ2-1; v_gene: TRBV27
CDR3nt: TGTGCCAGCAGCCAAGGACTGGGCAATCAGCCCCAGCATTTT; CDR3aa: CASSQGLGNQPQHF; d_gene: .; abundance: .; j_gene: TRBJ1-5; v_gene: TRBV4-2
CDR3nt: TGTGCCAGCAGTGAAACCCTAAGCTCTGGGGCCAACGTCCTGACTTTC; CDR3aa: CASSETLSSGANVLTF; d_gene: .; abundance: .; j_gene: TRBJ2-6; v_gene: TRBV2
CDR3nt: TGTGCCGGTGTCAGGGTGAACACTGAAGCTTTCTTT; CDR3aa: CAGVRVNTEAFF; d_gene: .; abundance: .; j_gene: TRBJ1-1; v_gene: TRBV30
CDR3nt: TGTGCCAGCAGCGTGTTGGACAGTGGTTCCTACGAGCAGTACTTC; CDR3aa: CASSVLDSGSYEQYF; d_gene: .; abundance: .; j_gene: TRBJ2-7; v_gene: TRBV9
CDR3nt: TGTGCCAGCAGCTACCGAGGGGAGGTAGCCAACTATGGCTACACCTTC; CDR3aa: CASSYRGEVANYGYTF; d_gene: .; abundance: .; j_gene: TRBJ1-2; v_gene: TRBV25-1
CDR3nt: TGCAGCGTTGAAGATTCCGGGACCTACGAGCAGTACTTC; CDR3aa: CSVEDSGTYEQYF; d_gene: .; abundance: .; j_gene: TRBJ2-7; v_gene: TRBV29-1
CDR3nt: TGTGCCAGCAGCTTGATGGGGGGGGCAGGTGAAGCTTTCTTT; CDR3aa: CASSLMGGAGEAFF; d_gene: .; abundance: .; j_gene: TRBJ1-1; v_gene: TRBV5-4
CDR3nt: TGCAGCGTTGACAATGGACAGGTTTATGGCTACACCTTC; CDR3aa: CSVDNGQVYGYTF; d_gene: TRBD1; abundance: .; j_gene: TRBJ1-2; v_gene: TRBV29-1
CDR3nt: TGTGCCAGCAGCCGATTAGACAGGGACGAGCAGTACTTC; CDR3aa: CASSRLDRDEQYF; d_gene: TRBD1; abundance: .; j_gene: TRBJ2-7; v_gene: TRBV7-2
CDR3nt: TGCAGCGTTGCTGTCGCAGCTAACTATGGCTACACCTTC; CDR3aa: CSVAVAANYGYTF; d_gene: .; abundance: once; j_gene: TRBJ1-2; v_gene: TRBV29-1
CDR3nt: TGTGCCAGCAGACGACCAGCCCCCGACAGGGAGCAGTACTTC; CDR3aa: CASRRPAPDREQYF; d_gene: .; abundance: .; j_gene: TRBJ2-7; v_gene: TRBV6-1
CDR3nt: TGCAGCGCCCAATCCGGTGACGAGCAGTACTTC; CDR3aa: CSAQSGDEQYF; d_gene: .; abundance: .; j_gene: TRBJ2-7; v_gene: TRBV29-1
CDR3nt: TGTGCCAGCAGTGGGGTAAAAACAGAGAATGAGCAGTTCTTC; CDR3aa: CASSGVKTENEQFF; d_gene: .; abundance: .; j_gene: TRBJ2-1; v_gene: TRBV2
CDR3nt: TGTGCCAGCAGCGCACCTGTCCCGGGATCCACCTACAATGAGCAGTTCTTC; CDR3aa: CASSAPVPGSTYNEQFF; d_gene: .; abundance: .; j_gene: TRBJ2-1; v_gene: TRBV2